This passage covers 29 T cell receptor beta chains from one sample sequenced in a study of cytomegalovirus exposure and HLA in healthy donors. The study ran its PCR with 60 Vbeta and 13 Jbeta primers. TCRdb keeps only in-frame clones here, not all; method: immunoSEQ multiplex PCR. The sample includes 84,000 or so clones, around 74% seen only once; the top ten take roughly 2%. Sequencing input: PBMCs. The receptors shown here come from a boy aged 10-17 years in good health and CMV-seronegative.

The chain has TRBV2 and TRBJ2-6, with TRBD2 matching over 7 bases. From germline, CDR1 is SNHLY and CDR2 FYNNEI. The V gene end was trimmed by 4 bases and the J gene end by 3 bases; junction bases not matched to a gene: 6. The CDR3 sequence is 16 residues long. The CDR3 region has the DNA TGTGCCAGCAGTGGGGGGGGAGCCCGTGGGGCCAACGTCCTGACTTTC. This encodes CASSGGGARGANVLTF.

V usage is TRBV27 and J usage is TRBJ1-2, with 10 bases identical to TRBD1. In germline, CDR1 is MNHEY, CDR2 SMNVEV (reference sequence). The CDR3 has 14 residues. V shed 4 bases and J 4 bases; nucleotides not matched to a gene: 3. CDR3 bases: TGTGCCAGCAGTTCGGGACAGGGGACCTATGGCTACACCTTC. Its translation: CASSSGQGTYGYTF.

This chain joins TRBV2 and TRBJ1-2; D perhaps matches TRBD1 (6 bases). This CDR3 has 13 amino acids. The germline CDR1 and CDR2 sequences are SNHLY and FYNNEI. V was pared by 8 bases and J by 3 bases, with 13 bases between. The DNA for the CDR3 is TGTGCCAGCGTAGGACAGACTCACTATGGCTACACCTTC. It codes for CASVGQTHYGYTF. The whole variable domain, filled in from reference TRBV2 and TRBJ1-2, reads EPEVTQTPSHQVTQMGQEVILRCVPISNHLYFYWYRQILGQKVEFLVSFYNNEISEKSEIFDDQFSVERPDGSNFTLKIRSTKLEDSAMYFCASVGQTHYGYTFGSGTRLTVV.

For the CDR3, the DNA is TGTGCCAGCAGTTCTCCACTGTATGAGCAGTTCTTC. Its protein is CASSSPLYEQFF. V and J are TRBV28 and TRBJ2-1, with D hard to call. CDR1 is MDHEN and CDR2 is SYDVKM in the germline V gene. Trimming pared 4 bases from V and 8 bases from J, leaving 9 bases between. CDR3 size: 12 residues.

The chain combines TRBV4-3 with TRBJ1-3; TRBD1 matches at 9 bases. CDR1 and CDR2 (germline): LGHNA, YSLEER. The ends lost 2 bases at V and 2 bases at J; junction bases unmatched: 7. The CDR3 spans 17 residues. The CDR3: CASSQYRTGGTGNTIYF. The DNA for the CDR3 is TGCGCCAGCAGCCAATATCGTACAGGGGGCACTGGAAACACCATATATTTT.

In its sample, this clone was seen a few times. The chain couples TRBV10-3 to TRBJ1-1; tentative D call: TRBD1 (5 bases). The CDR3 spans 15 residues. From germline, CDR1 is ENHRY and CDR2 SYGVKD. V lost 6 bases, J lost 2 bases, and 16 bases lay in between. CDR3 DNA sequence: TGTGCCATCAGGGGGCGGGGGGAATCTAACACTGAAGCTTTCTTT. It is translated as CAIRGRGESNTEAFF.

The chain uses TRBV27 and TRBJ2-7; D is possibly TRBD2 (6 bases). Per the germline V gene, CDR1 is MNHEY and CDR2 is SMNVEV (reference sequence). V was shortened by 5 bases and J by 0 bases, with 14 bases between the two germline ends. CDR3 length equals 15 residues. CDR3 residues: CASSPAAGPSYEQYF. The DNA for the CDR3 is TGTGCCAGCAGTCCGGCAGCGGGCCCCTCCTACGAGCAGTACTTC.

Notes on this clone: At the DNA level, this CDR3 is encoded by other sequences in the same sample as well. The chain is built from TRBV4-3 and TRBJ2-3; 7 bases fit TRBD2. J lost 1 base, V lost 0 bases, and 4 bases had no gene match. Germline V gene sequence: CDR1 LGHNA, CDR2 YSLEER. The CDR3 is 16 residues long. The CDR3 DNA follows: TGCGCCAGCAGCCAAGATCGCGGACTAGGCACAGATACGCAGTATTTT. This gives the protein CASSQDRGLGTDTQYF.

The rearrangement uses TRBV19 and TRBJ1-1; D may be TRBD1 (6 bases). The ends were cut back, 6 bases at V and 0 bases at J, with 26 bases in the middle. The V gene's germline CDR1 is LNHDA and CDR2 SQIVND (reference sequence). This CDR3 is 19 amino acids long. The CDR3 DNA is TGTGCCAGTAGCCCGGTCAGGGGAAGGCAGCGGACCATGAACACTGAAGCTTTCTTT. Amino acids: CASSPVRGRQRTMNTEAFF.

The chain links TRBV7-2 to TRBJ2-7; 9 bases map to TRBD1. In germline, CDR1 is SGHTA, CDR2 FQGNSA. This CDR3 contains 17 residues. The V gene end was trimmed by 4 bases and the J gene end by 0 bases; junction bases not matched to a gene: 10. The CDR3 DNA follows: TGTGCCAGCAGCTCCCTTTCTTTGACAGGGGGCTCCTACGAGCAGTACTTC. This translates into CASSSLSLTGGSYEQYF.

The V gene is TRBV7-6, the J gene TRBJ1-5; 8 bases align to TRBD1. This CDR3 has 15 amino acids. The trim removed 1 base at V and 6 bases at J, leaving 5 bases unmatched. Germline V CDR1 and CDR2: SGHVS, FNYEAQ. The CDR3 DNA reads as TGTGCCAGCAGCTTAGATCAGGGGGCGGCTCAGCCCCAGCATTTT. This codes for CASSLDQGAAQPQHF.

The V call is TRBV7-9, the J call TRBJ1-1, with 7 bases identical to TRBD1. There are 14 residues in the CDR3. In germline, CDR1 is SEHNR, CDR2 FQNEAQ (reference sequence). V shed 6 bases and J 7 bases; nucleotides not matched to a gene: 11. CDR3 in DNA: TGTGCCAGCAGAAAACAGGGGACCCTGAGTGAAGCTTTCTTT. It codes for CASRKQGTLSEAFF.

The V gene is TRBV11-2, the J gene TRBJ1-1; no clear D. This CDR3 region has 17 residues. V dropped 1 base and J dropped 4 bases, with 19 bases sitting between them. Germline values: CDR1 SGHAT, CDR2 FQNNGV. The CDR3 here is CASSLVGGVGLGTEAFF. Here the CDR3 DNA reads TGTGCCAGCAGCTTAGTGGGCGGGGTTGGGCTGGGCACTGAAGCTTTCTTT.

The rearrangement links TRBV30 to TRBJ1-2, with D tentatively TRBD1 (6 bases). This CDR3 has 13 amino acids. Germline assignment: CDR1 GTSNPN and CDR2 SVGIG (reference sequence). V was shortened by 0 bases and J by 6 bases, with 11 bases between the two germline ends. CDR3 sequence: CAWSVGGTDGYTF. The DNA of the CDR3 is TGTGCCTGGAGTGTAGGGGGTACAGATGGCTACACCTTC.

The chain uses TRBV18 and TRBJ2-7; D might be TRBD2 (7 bases). With 3 bases removed from V and 7 bases from J, the gap between germline ends came to 16 bases. Per germline, CDR1 KGHSH and CDR2 LQKENI. The CDR3 contains 14 residues. The CDR3 coding sequence is TGTGCCAGCTCACCTTCCCCGGGGGGACAAGAGCAGTACTTC. Translation gives CASSPSPGGQEQYF.

J is TRBJ2-7 and V is TRBV4-1; maybe TRBD1 (6 bases). The germline CDR1 and CDR2 sequences are MGHRA and YSYEKL. Trimming removed 1 base at V and 6 bases at J, with 22 bases between. The CDR3 runs 17 residues. CDR3 amino acids: CASSQGTAIRVWAEQYF. In nucleotides, the CDR3 is TGCGCCAGCAGCCAAGGGACAGCCATTAGGGTCTGGGCCGAGCAGTACTTC.

A few counts support this clone. The V and J genes are TRBV9 and TRBJ1-2; TRBD1 is a possible D gene (6 bases). Trimming removed 3 bases at V and 8 bases at J, with 20 bases between. The CDR3 length is 15 residues. CDR1 and CDR2 from the germline V gene are SGDLS and YYNGEE. The CDR3 nucleotides are TGTGCCAGCAGCGGAGAGCAGGGGATGGGGTACGGCTACACCTTC. Residues: CASSGEQGMGYGYTF.

This clone appeared a single time. One end of the junction fails to match germline, which may point to a read error. This rearrangement joins TRBV28 to TRBJ2-7, with D maybe TRBD2 (6 bases). CDR1 and CDR2 (germline): MDHEN, SYDVKM. This CDR3 has 15 amino acids. The CDR3 DNA follows: TGTGCCAGCACTTTAGCCGGGGGACTTTGGGGCGAGCAGTACTTC. Its translation is CASTLAGGLWGEQYF.

This clone came up a few times. The gene calls are TRBV6-5 and TRBJ1-5, with no clear D. V lost 6 bases and J 1 base, leaving 7 bases between the germline ends. Germline assignment: CDR1 MNHEY and CDR2 SVGAGI. This CDR3 contains 13 residues. The CDR3 nucleotides read TGTGCCAGCAGACTTCGGAGCAATCAGCCCCAGCATTTT. Its translation is CASRLRSNQPQHF.

V gene TRBV6-5 combines with J gene TRBJ2-1; 8 bases agree with TRBD2. CDR3 length: 15 amino acids. Germline trimming cut 5 bases from V and 8 bases from J; bases unmatched to any gene: 11. Germline V gene sequence: CDR1 MNHEY, CDR2 SVGAGI. This chain's CDR3 is CASSPAGEAWYEQFF. CDR3 coding DNA: TGTGCCAGCAGTCCAGCGGGAGAAGCTTGGTATGAGCAGTTCTTC.

The chain is built from TRBV5-1 and TRBJ2-5, with D unclear. V gave up 5 bases and J gave up 2 bases, with 4 bases separating them. The CDR3 runs to 11 residues. Germline lookup yields CDR1 SGHRS and CDR2 YFSETQ. DNA of the CDR3: TGCGCCAGCAGTAGACAAGAGACCCAGTACTTC. It specifies CASSRQETQYF.

A single count supports this clone. V is TRBV2 and J is TRBJ1-4; 8 positions match TRBD1. Trimming removed 8 bases from V and 3 bases from J; junction bases left unmatched: 11. From germline, CDR1 is SNHLY and CDR2 FYNNEI. The CDR3 loop spans 16 amino acids. CDR3 coding DNA: TGTGCCAGCGGACAGGGAGCCTTATTTGCTAATGAAAAACTGTTTTTT. Translated: CASGQGALFANEKLFF.

This clone turned up a few times. CDR3 DNA: TGTGCCAGCAGTCCCGGGACTAGTAGGTCCTACGAGCAGTACTTC. It specifies CASSPGTSRSYEQYF. The V and J genes are TRBV2 and TRBJ2-7; 8 nucleotides match TRBD2. V was clipped by 5 bases and J by 1 base; unmatched bases: 7. Germline lookup yields CDR1 SNHLY and CDR2 FYNNEI. The length of the CDR3 is 15 residues.

The chain employs TRBV9 and TRBJ2-7, with D possibly being TRBD2 (6 bases). Deletions cut 4 bases from V and 7 bases from J, with 18 bases between. The CDR3 contains 14 residues. CDR1 is SGDLS, CDR2 YYNGEE, per germline. This chain's CDR3 is CASSPLEGPGEQYF. As DNA, the CDR3 is TGTGCCAGCAGCCCCCTGGAGGGGCCCGGGGAGCAGTACTTC.

This chain joins TRBV6-6 and TRBJ1-5, with D uncertain. V lost 6 bases and J lost 6, with 15 bases in between. Germline V lookup: CDR1 MNHNY, CDR2 SVGAGI (reference sequence). CDR3 length: 14 amino acids. The CDR3: CASRSPPGSQPQHF. The CDR3 nucleotides read TGTGCCAGCAGATCCCCGCCCGGGAGTCAGCCCCAGCATTTT.

Worth noting for this clone: Other DNA sequences in the sample encode the same CDR3. The chain carries TRBV4-3 and TRBJ2-2, with D perhaps TRBD2 (5 bases). The CDR3 spans 15 residues. Trimming stripped 0 bases from V and 6 bases from J, with 11 bases between. Germline CDR1 is LGHNA and CDR2 is YSLEER. CDR3: CASSQDSTRAGELFF. Written as DNA, the CDR3 is TGCGCCAGCAGCCAAGATAGCACGCGGGCCGGGGAGCTGTTTTTT.

This chain uses TRBV6-5 with TRBJ2-5; no clear D gene. The V gene's germline CDR1 is MNHEY and CDR2 SVGAGI. V lost 2 bases and J 5 bases, leaving 9 bases between the germline ends. The CDR3 is made up of 13 amino acids. The CDR3 DNA reads TGTGCCAGCAGTTACGGCCTCCAGGAGACCCAGTACTTC. Protein sequence: CASSYGLQETQYF.

The chain links TRBV27 to TRBJ2-7; 7 bases fit TRBD1. Per germline, CDR1 MNHEY and CDR2 SMNVEV (reference sequence). V was pared by 5 bases and J by 6 bases, with 4 bases of the junction left unmatched. CDR3 length: 12 residues. The CDR3 spells CASSPKGAEQYF. The CDR3 nucleotides are TGTGCCAGCAGTCCAAAGGGGGCCGAGCAGTACTTC.

CDR3 sequence reads: CASSLPYTGTGMINEQFF. CDR3 nucleotides: TGTGCCAGCAGCTTGCCCTATACCGGGACAGGGATGATCAATGAGCAGTTCTTC. The gene calls are TRBV5-4 and TRBJ2-1; 9 bases are shared with TRBD1. V was pared by 1 base and J by 6 bases, with 14 bases of the junction left unmatched. CDR1 SGHNT and CDR2 YYREEE come from the germline V gene (reference sequence). This CDR3 spans 18 amino acids.